This TCR beta chain was identified in a study of blood T cell repertoires in COVID-19. Study as a whole: The analysed material was cDNA or gDNA that came from T cells, B-cell-depleted T cells, or PBMCs.

In the original processing: Nucleated cell number was recorded as an estimate derived from reference gene primer amplification. The assay was immunoSEQ multiplex PCR, and TCRdb's table has in-frame clones only and misses some. That table is the source of V, J and clone size, and D and trimming were worked out from the DNA. Found here are about 430,000 clones, 70% to 90% of them singletons; the top ten hold approximately 1.5%. Someone with COVID-19 had been met by exposed participants within 2 weeks before study entry. This clonotype was obtained from a woman aged 18-29 years who had been exposed to COVID-19. Sample: PBMCs or T cells enriched from blood (not recorded which).

CDR3 region: CASSLSQGHSPLHF. As DNA, the CDR3 is TGTGCCAGCAGTTTATCACAGGGGCATTCACCCCTCCACTTT. V is TRBV28 and J is TRBJ1-6; 7 bases line up with TRBD1. Trimming at V came to 1 base and at J to 8 bases, leaving 2 bases not matched to a gene. This CDR3 region has 14 residues. In germline, CDR1 is MDHEN, CDR2 SYDVKM.